These T cell receptor beta chains were read from a single sample in a study of beta chain features in type 1 diabetes. Generated by immunoSEQ multiplex PCR, the TCRdb table keeps only in-frame clones and is missing some. Of over 600,000 clones detected, over 10% appear once; the ten largest clones hold 0.095% to 0.15%. Material: naive CD4+ T cells from blood. Every receptor here comes from a man aged 25 to 40 with type 1 diabetes. CDR3s include the opening cysteine and the closing phenylalanine or tryptophan. Each record gives: V gene, CDR3 length, clone size, D gene, J gene, CDR3 protein, CDR3 DNA. D genes are given only for firm matches. Clone size is stated in some rows and not others, as once, few, many or a class when expanded.

TRBV4-1	15	NA	NA	TRBJ2-3	CASSQDPVSTDTQYF	TGCGCCAGCAGCCAAGATCCGGTTAGCACAGATACGCAGTATTTT
TRBV2	14	NA	NA	TRBJ1-5	CASSDIWSNQPQHF	TGTGCCAGCAGTGACATTTGGAGCAATCAGCCCCAGCATTTT
TRBV10-3	20	few	NA	TRBJ2-2	CAISGGQREARQIGTGELFF	TGTGCCATCAGTGGGGGGCAAAGAGAGGCCCGCCAGATCGGCACCGGGGAGCTGTTTTTT
TRBV7-8	15	NA	TRBD1	TRBJ1-2	CASSSGQGTNYGYTF	TGTGCCAGCAGCTCAGGACAGGGGACGAACTATGGCTACACCTTC
TRBV7-2	13	NA	TRBD1	TRBJ2-2	CAWTGQNTGELFF	TGTGCCTGGACAGGACAGAACACCGGGGAGCTGTTTTTT
TRBV10-3	13	NA	NA	TRBJ1-5	CAISDLVYQPQHF	TGTGCCATCAGTGACCTTGTTTATCAGCCCCAGCATTTT
TRBV30	14	few	NA	TRBJ2-2	CASQTGQNTGELFF	TGTGCCTCGCAAACGGGACAGAACACCGGGGAGCTGTTTTTT
TRBV7-8	15	NA	NA	TRBJ1-1	CASSLVYRVNTEAFF	TGTGCCAGCAGCTTAGTTTACAGGGTGAACACTGAAGCTTTCTTT
TRBV9	16	few	TRBD1	TRBJ1-2	CASSVGGTGANYGYTF	TGTGCCAGCAGCGTAGGTGGGACAGGGGCTAACTATGGCTACACCTTC
TRBV30	14	NA	TRBD1	TRBJ2-3	CAWSTGQGSDTQYF	TGTGCCTGGAGTACGGGACAGGGATCAGATACGCAGTATTTT
TRBV2	13	NA	NA	TRBJ2-7	CASISLAPYEQYF	TGTGCCAGCATTAGCCTAGCTCCCTACGAGCAGTACTTC
TRBV18	15	NA	TRBD1	TRBJ1-2	CASSAGTGSNYGYTF	TGTGCCAGCTCAGCCGGGACAGGGTCTAACTATGGCTACACCTTC
TRBV6-7	14	few	NA	TRBJ1-1	CASIPGALDTEAFF	TGTGCCAGCATCCCGGGGGCCTTGGACACTGAAGCTTTCTTT
TRBV7-2	15	NA	TRBD1	TRBJ2-5	CASSPMDRGLGTQYF	TGTGCCAGCAGCCCAATGGACAGGGGGCTTGGGACCCAGTACTTC
TRBV29-1	11	NA	NA	TRBJ2-3	CSVRLADTQYF	TGCAGCGTTAGGCTGGCAGATACGCAGTATTTT
TRBV6-5	14	NA	NA	TRBJ1-5	CASSLAINHQPQHF	TGTGCCAGCAGTTTGGCCATAAACCATCAGCCCCAGCATTTT
TRBV7-2	12	few	NA	TRBJ1-6	CASSFPFSSLHF	TGTGCCAGCAGCTTCCCCTTCAGTAGCCTCCACTTT
TRBV4-1	16	NA	NA	TRBJ1-2	CASSQDGAQNNYGYTF	TGCGCCAGCAGCCAAGATGGGGCCCAGAATAACTATGGCTACACCTTC
TRBV14	13	NA	NA	TRBJ1-4	CASSQGEGEKLFF	TGTGCCAGCAGCCAAGGCGAGGGTGAAAAACTGTTTTTT
TRBV7-2	15	NA	NA	TRBJ2-5	CASSLVTSSMGTQYF	TGTGCCAGCAGCTTAGTCACCTCCTCAATGGGGACCCAGTACTTC
TRBV6-5	14	NA	NA	TRBJ1-2	CASSYPEDLYGYTF	TGTGCCAGCAGTTACCCCGAAGACTTGTATGGCTACACCTTC
TRBV29-1	12	NA	NA	TRBJ2-5	CSAEGYQETQYF	TGCAGCGCTGAGGGTTACCAAGAGACCCAGTACTTC
TRBV7-8	14	few	NA	TRBJ2-7	CASSLSTGRHEQYF	TGTGCCAGCAGCTTGAGTACAGGCCGTCACGAGCAGTACTTC
TRBV7-2	14	NA	NA	TRBJ1-5	CASSGGGNGQPQHF	TGTGCCAGCAGCGGCGGGGGGAATGGTCAGCCCCAGCATTTT
TRBV9	17	NA	TRBD2	TRBJ2-1	CASSAGLAAPGDNEQFF	TGTGCCAGCAGCGCGGGACTAGCGGCCCCGGGCGACAATGAGCAGTTCTTC
TRBV19	10	NA	NA	TRBJ2-7	CASGGAEQYF	TGTGCCAGTGGAGGGGCCGAGCAGTACTTC